Below, one T cell receptor (beta chain) is given with its context. This sample is drawn from a study of blood T cell repertoires in COVID-19. CDR3 size: 15 residues. Germline V gene sequence: CDR1 MNHEY, CDR2 SMNVEV (reference sequence). V was clipped by 1 base and J by 4 bases; unmatched bases: 4. The table came from immunoSEQ multiplex PCR; TCRdb's copy has only in-frame clones and leaves some out. The table shows tens of thousands of clones, with about three quarters occurring only once. V usage is TRBV27 and J usage is TRBJ2-1; 7 bases are shared with TRBD1. This clonotype was obtained from an older man with acute or convalescent COVID-19. The specimen sequenced was peripheral blood. CDR3 nucleotide sequence: TGTGCCAGCAGTTTATGGGACAGCACGTACAATGAGCAGTTCTTC. Amino acids: CASSLWDSTYNEQFF.